This entry features one T cell receptor (beta chain) sequence. Its antigen is not identified. The table came from immunoSEQ multiplex PCR; TCRdb's copy has only in-frame clones and leaves some out. The sample consists of 300,000 to 350,000 clones, 90% of them appearing once. Treatment of the sample: about 20 received Ad26.COV2.S at low or high dose, single or two shots; 5 received placebo; per-sample allocation not given. Sampling was performed 63 days after the first vaccine or placebo injection. V was clipped by 6 bases and J by 4 bases, with 19 bases between them. This CDR3 has 15 amino acids. Germline V gene data show CDR1 as SGHKS and CDR2 as YYEKEE (reference sequence). These data are taken from a study of Ad26.COV2.S vaccination and SARS-CoV-2 variants. Study-wide results and limits: The TCR-based breadth and depth measures might underestimate overall T cell responses.

This clonotype was obtained from a person aged 18-60 years who received the Ad26.COV2.S COVID-19 vaccine or a placebo. The sequences come from peripheral blood, collected in a trial of Ad26.COV2.S vaccine versus placebo. This rearrangement joins TRBV5-5 to TRBJ1-1; TRBD1 is a possible D gene (6 bases). The CDR3 is CASTPGGQGFTEAFF. CDR3 in DNA: TGTGCCAGCACCCCGGGTGGGCAGGGGTTCACTGAAGCTTTCTTT. Looking up the rest from reference TRBV5-5 and TRBJ1-1 gives the full variable domain: DAGVTQSPTHLIKTRGQQVTLRCSPISGHKSVSWYQQVLGQGPQFIFQYYEKEERGRGNFPDRFSARQFPNYSSELNVNALLLGDSALYLCASTPGGQGFTEAFFGQGTRLTVV.